The 24 T cell receptor beta chains presented below share a single source sample, sequenced in a study of response to subunit inactivated influenza vaccine. TCRdb ran MiXCR on the RT-PCR reads and lists one entry per CDR3 protein. Of about 780,000 distinct CDR3 sequences in the sample, 18% were seen once. Sequences were derived from PBMCs from blood, sampled around 5 days after vaccination. The receptor set was obtained from a man in his fifties who received an inactivated influenza vaccine.

This clonotype was observed a handful of times. The chain links TRBV29-1 to TRBJ1-2; TRBD1 aligns across 8 bases. J gave up 3 bases and V 8 bases, and 8 bases lay outside the gene matches. The CDR3 is 13 residues long. Germline lookup yields CDR1 SQVTM and CDR2 ANQGSEA. CDR3 nucleotides: TGCAGCACTACCGGGACAGGACACTATGGCTACACCTTC. Protein: CSTTGTGHYGYTF.

The V and J genes are TRBV7-8 and TRBJ2-7; 9 bases map to TRBD1. The J segment lost 0 bases and the V segment lost 4 bases, leaving 7 bases of the junction unmatched. CDR3 length: 16 amino acids. Germline CDR1 and CDR2: SGHVS and FQNEAQ. CDR3 nucleotides: TGTGCCAGCAGCTGGGGACAGGGAAGGGGCTCCTACGAGCAGTACTTC. Protein product: CASSWGQGRGSYEQYF. The full variable domain, completed using reference TRBV7-8 and TRBJ2-7, is GAGVSQSPRYKVAKRGQDVALRCDPISGHVSLFWYQQALGQGPEFLTYFQNEAQLDKSGLPSDRFFAERPEGSVSTLKIQRTQQEDSAVYLCASSWGQGRGSYEQYFGPGTRLTVT.

This clonotype was picked up a small number of times. The J gene is TRBJ2-5, the V gene TRBV9; 7 bases are shared with TRBD1. V was pared by 5 bases and J by 5 bases, with 6 bases of the junction left unmatched. In germline, CDR1 is SGDLS, CDR2 YYNGEE. This CDR3 contains 13 residues. The CDR3 sequence: CASRGTGDETQYF. CDR3 DNA sequence: TGTGCCAGCAGAGGAACAGGGGATGAGACCCAGTACTTC.

The J gene is TRBJ2-1, the V gene TRBV28, with 10 bases matching TRBD2. The length of the CDR3 is 13 residues. Trimming removed 10 bases from V and 4 bases from J; junction bases left unmatched: 4. In germline, CDR1 is MDHEN, CDR2 SYDVKM. CDR3 in amino acids: CATWTSGYNEQFF. DNA for the CDR3: TGTGCCACCTGGACTAGCGGATACAATGAGCAGTTCTTC.

The chain carries TRBV27 and TRBJ2-7; D not resolved. V dropped 2 bases and J dropped 2 bases, with 13 bases sitting between them. The V gene's germline CDR1 is MNHEY and CDR2 SMNVEV (reference sequence). The CDR3 runs to 15 residues. The CDR3 protein is CASSLTGRVAYEQYF. CDR3 DNA sequence: TGTGCCAGCAGTTTAACGGGTAGGGTAGCCTACGAGCAGTACTTC.

DNA of the CDR3: TGTGCCAGCAGCTTAGGAATAATGCCTTCCACAGATACGCAGTATTTT. It is translated as CASSLGIMPSTDTQYF. The rearrangement links TRBV7-9 to TRBJ2-3; D remains ambiguous. The CDR3 contains 16 residues. Germline V gene data show CDR1 as SEHNR and CDR2 as FQNEAQ (reference sequence). The germline V and J ends were trimmed by 1 base and 2 bases, with 13 bases remaining between them.

This clonotype was counted many times. This chain uses TRBV29-1 with TRBJ1-1, with D unclear. Between the trimmed V and J ends, which lost 0 bases and 1 base, there was a span of 6 bases. The germline V gene has CDR1 SQVTM and CDR2 ANQGSEA. CDR3 length equals 13 residues. In DNA form, the CDR3 reads TGCAGCGTTGAAGAAGAGGGGAACACTGAAGCTTTCTTT. Its protein product is CSVEEEGNTEAFF.

This clonotype appeared a few times. V usage is TRBV20-1 and J usage is TRBJ1-5; D might be TRBD1 (5 bases). The V and J ends lost 5 bases and 0 bases respectively, with 14 bases between them. CDR3 length: 15 residues. Looked up from germline, CDR1 is DFQATT and CDR2 is SNEGSKA (reference sequence). The CDR3 protein is CSADDSKYSNQPQHF. CDR3 nucleotide sequence: TGCAGTGCTGATGACAGTAAATATAGCAATCAGCCCCAGCATTTT.

This sequence joins TRBV7-8 and TRBJ2-4; tentatively, D is TRBD2 (7 bases). The CDR3 covers 16 residues. Trimming took off 8 bases at V and 1 base at J, with 18 bases between the two ends. CDR1 and CDR2 from the germline V gene are SGHVS and FQNEAQ. The CDR3 loop is CASLYYGGLAKNIQYF. The DNA of the CDR3 is TGTGCCAGCCTGTATTACGGGGGGCTGGCCAAAAACATTCAGTACTTC.

There are a few counts of this clonotype. V is TRBV7-9 and J is TRBJ1-6; 8 bases fit TRBD1. The ends lost 3 bases at V and 7 bases at J; junction bases unmatched: 8. This CDR3 is built from 16 residues. Germline-derived CDR1 and CDR2 are SEHNR and FQNEAQ (reference sequence). The CDR3 loop reads CASSFGQGGGNSPLHF. The CDR3 DNA sequence: TGTGCCAGCAGCTTCGGACAGGGAGGAGGCAATTCACCCCTCCACTTT.

This rearrangement joins TRBV29-1 to TRBJ1-1, with D possibly matching TRBD1 (6 bases). The germline V and J ends were trimmed by 3 bases and 4 bases, with 15 bases remaining between them. CDR3 length: 14 amino acids. Germline V gene lookup returns CDR1 SQVTM and CDR2 ANQGSEA. The CDR3 nucleotides are TGCAGCGTTGAGGAGACAGGCTGGGGCACTGAAGCTTTCTTT. Translating it yields CSVEETGWGTEAFF.

This clonotype showed up just a few times. CDR3 sequence (DNA): TGTGCCAGCAGCCGGACGGGACAACTGAACACCGGGGAGCTGTTTTTT. Translating gives CASSRTGQLNTGELFF. The chain has TRBV7-8 and TRBJ2-2, with D possibly being TRBD1 (6 bases). Germline V lookup: CDR1 SGHVS, CDR2 FQNEAQ. This CDR3 has 16 amino acids. V dropped 5 bases and J dropped 1 base, with 14 bases sitting between them.

This clonotype was observed at least ten times. The rearrangement links TRBV20-1 to TRBJ2-3; TRBD2 matches 7 bases. The CDR3 runs 16 residues. After removal of 0 bases from V and 0 bases from J, the junction contained 6 bases not matched to a gene. Germline CDR1 DFQATT, CDR2 SNEGSKA (reference sequence). CDR3: CSARDHGRGSTDTQYF. CDR3 DNA sequence: TGCAGTGCTAGAGATCATGGGCGGGGGAGCACAGATACGCAGTATTTT.

In its sample, this clonotype was seen a few times. The chain employs TRBV4-2 and TRBJ2-7; 15 bases fit TRBD2. After removal of 0 bases from V and 3 bases from J, the junction contained 6 bases not matched to a gene. The CDR3 consists of 18 residues. Germline CDR1 is LGHNA and CDR2 is YNFKEQ. Here the CDR3 DNA reads TGTGCCAGCAGCCAAGATAAGGGACTAGCGGGAGGCCTCTACGAGCAGTACTTC. Residues: CASSQDKGLAGGLYEQYF.

This chain links TRBV5-1 with TRBJ2-1; a weak D match, TRBD2 (5 bases). This CDR3 is built from 15 residues. V was pared by 2 bases and J by 5 bases, with 14 bases between. CDR1 and CDR2 (germline): SGHRS, YFSETQ. The CDR3 DNA reads as TGCGCCAGCAGCTTAGCAGGACTGGAAAACAATGAGCAGTTCTTC. Amino acid sequence: CASSLAGLENNEQFF.

This clonotype was seen only a few times. The chain joins TRBV4-2 to TRBJ2-1; maybe TRBD1 (6 bases). V gave up 1 base and J gave up 5 bases, with 12 bases separating them. This CDR3 is built from 15 residues. Germline V gene sequence: CDR1 LGHNA, CDR2 YNFKEQ. This CDR3 reads CASSQVGQGNNEQFF. The CDR3 nucleotides read TGTGCCAGCAGCCAAGTCGGGCAGGGGAACAATGAGCAGTTCTTC.

This clonotype has ten or more counts. The chain recombines TRBV6-5 with TRBJ1-1; D not certain. V lost 7 bases and J 3 bases, leaving 9 bases between the germline ends. Germline V gives CDR1 MNHEY, CDR2 SVGAGI. CDR3 length: 12 amino acids. The CDR3, as DNA: TGTGCCAGCAACGGAAGGGACACTGAAGCTTTCTTT. Translated: CASNGRDTEAFF.

In this sample, this clonotype turned up a few times. This sequence joins TRBV5-1 and TRBJ2-2; 11 bases line up with TRBD2. In germline, CDR1 is SGHRS, CDR2 YFSETQ. V shed 0 bases and J 1 base; nucleotides not matched to a gene: 5. This CDR3 is 18 amino acids long. The CDR3, as DNA: TGCGCCAGCAGCTTGGGACTAGCGGGACTACAGAACACCGGGGAGCTGTTTTTT. Encoded protein: CASSLGLAGLQNTGELFF.

This clonotype turned up a few times. This rearrangement joins TRBV11-2 to TRBJ1-2; D gene unclear. This CDR3 is 13 amino acids long. Trimming cost V 4 bases and J 3 bases, with 9 bases left between them. The germline gives CDR1 SGHAT, CDR2 FQNNGV. In DNA, the CDR3 is TGTGCCAGCAGCTCAGCTCCAGACTATGGCTACACCTTC. Encoded protein: CASSSAPDYGYTF. Based on the CDR3 plus reference TRBV11-2 and TRBJ1-2, the full variable domain is EAGVAQSPRYKIIEKRQSVAFWCNPISGHATLYWYQQILGQGPKLLIQFQNNGVVDDSQLPKDRFSAERLKGVDSTLKIQPAKLEDSAVYLCASSSAPDYGYTFGSGTRLTVV.

This clonotype showed up just once. The rearrangement links TRBV11-2 to TRBJ2-1; TRBD2 might be the D (6 bases). In germline, CDR1 is SGHAT, CDR2 FQNNGV. The CDR3 sequence is 15 residues long. Trimming left V 0 bases short and J 7 bases short, with 13 bases between. In DNA, the CDR3 is TGTGCCAGCAGCTTAGATTGGGGAGGAGGGAATGAGCAGTTCTTC. It yields the protein CASSLDWGGGNEQFF.

This clonotype was found a few times. This chain links TRBV5-1 with TRBJ2-7; TRBD1 is a possible D gene (5 bases). The V and J ends lost 4 bases and 3 bases respectively, with 11 bases between them. Germline V gene sequence: CDR1 SGHRS, CDR2 YFSETQ. The CDR3 loop spans 13 amino acids. CDR3 coding DNA: TGCGCCAGCAGCGAGCAGGGTAACTACGAGCAGTACTTC. Translating it yields CASSEQGNYEQYF.

This chain uses TRBV4-3 with TRBJ2-1; D possibly matches TRBD1 or TRBD2 (5 bases each). Germline CDR1 is LGHNA and CDR2 is YSLEER. The CDR3 has 20 amino acids. Trimming removed 0 bases at V and 0 bases at J, with 21 bases between. CDR3 DNA: TGCGCCAGCAGCCAAGATTGGGGCGGCCTGCGACTAAGCTCCTACAATGAGCAGTTCTTC. Its translation is CASSQDWGGLRLSSYNEQFF.

As DNA, the CDR3 is TGTGCCAGCAGCCGATCGGGGGCCCCCGAGCAGTACTTC. It yields the protein CASSRSGAPEQYF. The chain recombines TRBV7-2 with TRBJ2-7; TRBD1 or TRBD2 may be the D gene (6 bases each). The CDR3 consists of 13 residues. Looked up from germline, CDR1 is SGHTA and CDR2 is FQGNSA. The V end lost 5 bases, the J end lost 6 bases, and 14 bases lay between the germline ends.

The chain uses TRBV4-3 and TRBJ1-2, with D unclear. The CDR3 has 16 residues. Between the trimmed V and J ends, which lost 0 bases and 8 bases, there was a span of 19 bases. CDR1 is LGHNA, CDR2 YSLEER, per germline. The CDR3 sequence: CASSQDFSRGPGGYTF. The DNA of the CDR3 is TGCGCCAGCAGCCAAGATTTCTCCCGAGGGCCGGGCGGCTACACCTTC.